The rows below give T cell receptor beta chains drawn from one sample of a study of PD-1 blockade in mismatch repair-deficient tumors. Data came from immunoSEQ multiplex PCR; TCRdb stores just in-frame clones and leaves some out. Of tens of thousands of clones listed, approximately 81% are singletons. Source: peripheral blood, taken about 76 weeks after starting pembrolizumab. These receptors were obtained from an adult with mismatch repair-deficient cancer. CDR3s include the opening cysteine and the closing phenylalanine or tryptophan. D genes are given only for firm matches. Size tells how often a clone was seen (once, few, many) or the class of an expanded clone, and some rows leave it out.

>TRBV7-8|TRBJ1-5|TRBD1|NA
TGTGCCAGCAGCTTATTACAGGGGGCTCGGCAGCCCCAGCATTTT
CASSLLQGARQPQHF
>TRBV5-7|TRBJ1-2|NA|NA
TGTGCCAGCATTCCGGACCCCTCCATGGACAGTTGGTATGGCTACACCTTC
CASIPDPSMDSWYGYTF
>TRBV7-6|TRBJ1-1|NA|NA
TGTGCCAGCAGCCGCCTGGGGGGCGCGACACCGGACACTGAAGCTTTCTTT
CASSRLGGATPDTEAFF
>TRBV2|TRBJ2-3|TRBD1|NA
TGTGCCAGCAGTCAGACAGGGGGGACAGATACGCAGTATTTT
CASSQTGGTDTQYF
>TRBV9|TRBJ2-1|TRBD1|once
TGTGCCAGCAGCGTAGCGGGACAGGGGTACAATGAGCAGTTCTTC
CASSVAGQGYNEQFF
>TRBV6-1|TRBJ1-1|NA|NA
TGTGCCAGCAGTGACCAGCGATTCTTGAACACTGAAGCTTTCTTT
CASSDQRFLNTEAFF
>TRBV6-4|TRBJ2-1|TRBD2|once
TGTGCCAGCAGTGACCAAGCGGGAGCTTATGAGCAGTTCTTC
CASSDQAGAYEQFF
>TRBV5-6|TRBJ2-7|NA|few
TGTGCCAGCAGCTTGGGGGGGCAGTCCTACGAGCAGTACTTC
CASSLGGQSYEQYF
>TRBV19|TRBJ1-1|NA|NA
TGTGCCAGTAGTTCCACAGGTAACACTGAAGCTTTCTTT
CASSSTGNTEAFF
>TRBV6-5|TRBJ2-7|TRBD2|NA
TGTGCCAGCAGTTTGACTAGCGGGAGGGTTGAGCAGTACTTC
CASSLTSGRVEQYF
>TRBV4-2|TRBJ2-7|TRBD2|NA
TGTGCCAGCAGCCAAAGACTAGCGGGGACCTACGAGCAGTACTTC
CASSQRLAGTYEQYF
>TRBV11-3|TRBJ2-5|NA|NA
TGTGCCAGCAGCTCTAGTGGGACCCAGTACTTC
CASSSSGTQYF
>TRBV2|TRBJ2-2|NA|NA
TGTGCCAGAAGACAGGAATACACCGGGGAGCTGTTTTTT
CARRQEYTGELFF
>TRBV27|TRBJ1-5|TRBD1|NA
TGTGCCAGCAGTTTATCCGGCCCCAGGGGGATCAATCAGCCCCAGCATTTT
CASSLSGPRGINQPQHF
>TRBV21-1|TRBJ2-1|NA|NA
TGTGCCAGCAGTATCTCCCATGAGCAGTTCTTC
CASSISHEQFF
>TRBV5-4|TRBJ2-1|NA|NA
TGTGCCAGCAGCCCACGGGACGGGCCGGTCAATGAGCAGTTCTTC
CASSPRDGPVNEQFF
>TRBV25-1|TRBJ2-2|NA|once
TGTGCCAGCAGGTCAACGAGGGGGAACACCGGGGAGCTGTTTTTT
CASRSTRGNTGELFF
>TRBV4-1|TRBJ2-2|TRBD2|NA
TGCGCCAGCAGCCTAAACGGACTAGCGGCGTCCATCGGGGAGCTGTTTTTT
CASSLNGLAASIGELFF
>TRBV7-3|TRBJ2-5|TRBD2|NA
TGTGCCAGCAGTAAGACTAGCGGGAAGCAAGAGACCCAGTACTTC
CASSKTSGKQETQYF
>TRBV30|TRBJ1-2|NA|once
TGTGCCTGGAGTGACCCCCGCAAGGCCCTCTATGGCTACACCTTC
CAWSDPRKALYGYTF
>TRBV2|TRBJ2-7|NA|NA
TGTGCCAGCAGTGTGTACGAGCAGTACTTC
CASSVYEQYF
>TRBV30|TRBJ2-3|TRBD2|NA
TGTGCCTGGAGATTAGCGGGAAGCACAGATACGCAGTATTTT
CAWRLAGSTDTQYF
>TRBV7-2|TRBJ2-1|TRBD2|NA
TGTGCCAGCAGCTTAGTGGGCGGGAGCGGTGAGCAGTTCTTC
CASSLVGGSGEQFF
>TRBV19|TRBJ2-1|TRBD2|NA
TGTGCCAGTACTAGCGGGAGAGAAGGTGAGCAGTTCTTC
CASTSGREGEQFF
>TRBV11-3|TRBJ1-4|NA|once
TGTGCCAGCAGCGCGACCCGGGAAAAACTGTTTTTT
CASSATREKLFF
>TRBV30|TRBJ1-3|TRBD1|few
TGTGCCTGGAGTGCGACAAGGGGGCGATCCGGAAACACCATATATTTT
CAWSATRGRSGNTIYF
>TRBV5-8|TRBJ2-7|TRBD2|NA
TGTGCCAGCAGCTCTCCTAAGGTAGCGGGAGAAGTCACCTACGAGCAGTACTTC
CASSSPKVAGEVTYEQYF
>TRBV15|TRBJ2-7|NA|NA
TGTGCCACCAGCGGGGGGACCTACTACGAGCAGTACTTC
CATSGGTYYEQYF
>TRBV5-4|TRBJ2-7|TRBD2|NA
TGTGCCAGCAGCTCATTAGCGGGATTAAAAGACGAGCAGTACTTC
CASSSLAGLKDEQYF
>TRBV6-1|TRBJ1-2|NA|few
TGTGCCAGCAGTGAAAGGTTTGGACAGCCCGTACGGACTAACTATGGCTACACCTTC
CASSERFGQPVRTNYGYTF
>TRBV4-1|TRBJ2-1|TRBD2|NA
TGCGCCAGCAGCTTCCGACTAGTTGGGCGGGAGGTAAATGAGCAGTTCTTC
CASSFRLVGREVNEQFF
>TRBV29-1|TRBJ2-5|TRBD1|NA
TGCAGCGTGCGGGGGGGACAGGGGGCGAAGACCCAGTACTTC
CSVRGGQGAKTQYF
>TRBV19|TRBJ1-1|NA|NA
TGTGCCAGTAGTACCCTGGGGGGTTTCACTGAAGCTTTCTTT
CASSTLGGFTEAFF
>TRBV29-1|TRBJ2-6|NA|NA
TGCAGCGTTGATGGAGACTCTGGGGCCAACGTCCTGACTTTC
CSVDGDSGANVLTF
>TRBV12-5|TRBJ2-6|NA|NA
TGTGCTAGTGGACTTACTGGGGCCAACGTCCTGACTTTC
CASGLTGANVLTF
>TRBV30|TRBJ1-1|NA|NA
TGTGCCTGGAAGGGGGGGACCTCCCTTTCTCGGAACACTGAAGCTTTCTTT
CAWKGGTSLSRNTEAFF
>TRBV6-5|TRBJ1-1|NA|NA
TGTGCCAGCAGTCTGGCAGGGGAAGCTTTCTTT
CASSLAGEAFF
>TRBV11-3|TRBJ2-7|TRBD1|NA
TGTGCCAGCAGCCCAGGGGGCTCCGACGAGCAGTACTTC
CASSPGGSDEQYF
>TRBV11-2|TRBJ1-2|TRBD1|NA
TGTGCCAGCATCAACCGAAGGGGGCCTAACTATGGCTACACCTTC
CASINRRGPNYGYTF
>TRBV6-6|TRBJ2-5|NA|NA
TGTGCCAGCAGCCAGGGGCAAGCGGGCGGAGCTGAGACCCAGTACTTC
CASSQGQAGGAETQYF
>TRBV29-1|TRBJ2-7|NA|NA
TGCAGCGCCTTTGGGGTCCACGAGCAGTACTTC
CSAFGVHEQYF
>TRBV6-5|TRBJ2-1|TRBD2|once
TGTGCCAGCAGCAGACTAGCGGGGTACTACAATGAGCAGTTCTTC
CASSRLAGYYNEQFF
>TRBV4-1|TRBJ1-4|TRBD1|NA
TGCGCCAGCAGCCAGGACCGCATTCCAGGGGGCGAGGTTGAAAAACTGTTTTTT
CASSQDRIPGGEVEKLFF
>TRBV27|TRBJ2-7|NA|NA
TGTGCCAGCAGTTCCGACGGATTGGCCTACGAGCAGTACTTC
CASSSDGLAYEQYF
>TRBV5-5|TRBJ1-5|NA|NA
TGTGCCAGCAGCTTGGAGCAGGGTGTGAGCAATCAGCCCCAGCATTTT
CASSLEQGVSNQPQHF
>TRBV7-3|TRBJ2-1|NA|NA
TGTGCCAGCAGCCGTATGGGTGTAGATGAGCAGTTCTTC
CASSRMGVDEQFF
>TRBV19|TRBJ1-2|NA|NA
TGTGCCAGTAGTATGGGGTCGCCAGGGGTTGGGGCTAACTATGGCTACACCTTC
CASSMGSPGVGANYGYTF
>TRBV2|TRBJ2-7|TRBD1|NA
TGTGCCAGCAGTGATTTGAGACAGGGACCATCCTACGAGCAGTACTTC
CASSDLRQGPSYEQYF
>TRBV4-1|TRBJ1-6|NA|NA
TGCGCCAGCAGCCAAGAAGCCTTCTCCGGGGGGGTAAGAAATTCACCCCTCCACTTT
CASSQEAFSGGVRNSPLHF
>TRBV9|TRBJ2-2|TRBD1|NA
TGTGCCAGCAGCTTCACAGGGGCGAACACCGGGGAGCTGTTTTTT
CASSFTGANTGELFF
>TRBV2|TRBJ2-7|TRBD2|NA
TGTGCCAGCAGGAACCTAGCGGGAGGGGTCTACGAGCAGTACTTC
CASRNLAGGVYEQYF
>TRBV7-2|TRBJ1-5|NA|few
TGTGCCAGCAGCCCTCAATCGGGGGGCCCAAATCAGCCCCAGCATTTT
CASSPQSGGPNQPQHF
>TRBV11-3|TRBJ2-1|NA|NA
TGTGCCAGCAGCTTAAGGGCTAGCGAGATCTACAATGAGCAGTTCTTC
CASSLRASEIYNEQFF
>TRBV5-6|TRBJ1-3|NA|once
TGTGCCAGCACCACCCCCTCTGGAAACACCATATATTTT
CASTTPSGNTIYF
>TRBV11-3|TRBJ2-1|NA|few
TGTGCCAGCAGCGCCCGGGATGAGCAGTTCTTC
CASSARDEQFF